This T cell receptor (beta chain) derives from a study of blood T cells in healthy people across ages. Sample-barcoded 5' priming and a J-beta primer mix drove a second PCR of about 6 to 12 cycles. A single record per CDR3 protein comes from TCRdb applying MiXCR to the 5' RACE reads. The table shows more than 1.4 million distinct CDR3 sequences, with 42% occurring only once. Study results and caveats: Estimated diversity across one million T cells was deemed an underestimate. Conclusively comparing naive with antigen-experienced cells was impossible with unsorted PBMCs.

Only a few counts were recorded for this clonotype. Its matching antigen is unknown. Germline CDR1 and CDR2: MGHRA and YSYEKL. The CDR3 is made up of 15 amino acids. The chain carries TRBV4-1 and TRBJ2-1; D gene unclear. The better agreement between TRBJ2-7 and the DNA end casts doubt on the J call. The sequence derives from a woman between 18 and 29 years old in good health. Source material: blood. The CDR3, as DNA: TGCGCCAGCAGCGACCAAGATAATCGACACAATGAGCAGTACTTC. This sequence encodes CASSDQDNRHNEQYF.